The present T cell receptor (beta chain) was sequenced within a study of shared clonotypes between healthy human individuals. Assay used: immunoSEQ multiplex PCR; TCRdb lists only in-frame clones, some missing. Seen here are 2,500,000 or so clones, roughly 93% observed once, and the top ten hold roughly 0.36%. CDR1 is SNHLY, CDR2 FYNNEI, per germline. With 7 bases removed from V and 4 bases from J, the gap between germline ends came to 16 bases. The length of the CDR3 is 14 residues. The source is a young man in good health. Some clones in this sample may be carry-over from other donors' samples. Material: naive CD4+ T cells from PBMCs. Sample subset: CD45RA+ positively selected. V and J are TRBV2 and TRBJ2-5; no reliable D call. CDR3 in amino acids: CASKSSGSIETQYF. The CDR3 region has the DNA TGTGCCAGCAAGTCTAGTGGATCCATAGAGACCCAGTACTTC.